This T cell receptor beta chain originates from a study of identifying expanded T cells in peripheral blood (dated by TCRdb to between 2018 and 2021). Broadly, across the study: Technical replicates were generated by sequencing separate aliquots of the same genomic DNA pool, and four replicates were compared pairwise.

During the collection period, no immune events, such as infections, were documented for the healthy donors. To calibrate time-dependent variance in a beta-binomial model of T-cell clone differential abundance, blood repertoires from healthy donors were used as a training cohort. The training cohort comprised about ten healthy donors, 3 female and 7 male. The donors were between roughly 29 and 70 years old, with an average age of about 47 years. Whole blood was collected from each healthy donor at three time points spaced approximately 2 weeks apart and obtained from a commercial supplier. Genomic DNA was extracted from unsorted whole blood for immunosequencing. About this clone: The antigen it recognizes is unknown. Base qualities were left out, and no much larger clone turns up one base away.

TCRbeta CDR3 regions were profiled with the immunoSEQ Assay using bias-controlled multiplex PCR amplification of genomic DNA. As for the original processing: The absolute abundance of each unique TCRbeta CDR3 region was quantified after sequences were collapsed and filtered. Differential abundance was tested with a binomial (Fisher-equivalent) model and with a beta-binomial model adding time-dependent variance fitted from healthy donors. Clones with fewer than 5 combined templates were excluded, and clones with Benjamini-Hochberg FDR below 0.01 were called differentially abundant. In the beta-binomial model, variance was expressed as a function of the total template count across the two samples, in the form v = (b*log(k)+a)^2. This is the immuneACCESS table as TCRdb keeps it, with only in-frame sequences that have V and J called. A part of the clones is gone; compared with another copy, unresolved V genes explain less than half, and the rest is unexplained. The V and J calls and clone size are taken from that table; D and trimming were inferred from the DNA. Recorded for this sample are about 100,000 clones; 88% of them occurred a single time. The top ten constitute 5.5% of the sample.

Overall results and qualifications from the work: Both the number of clones called differentially abundant and the false-positive rate were significantly reduced by the beta-binomial model across all healthy-donor time intervals. Variance in clone template counts between approximately 2-week samples significantly increased with total template count across all healthy donors. It was expected by the authors that biological variance in healthy repertoires might increase further over much longer intervals, such as months to years. The binomial model flagged approximately 1.2 differentially abundant clones between technical replicates, compared with about 16.4 over about 2 weeks and approximately 18 over four weeks.

Trimming costs V 6 bases and J 8 bases, and their ends lie 13 bases apart. There are 12 amino acids in the CDR3, from cysteine to phenylalanine inclusive. The read is trimmed to its CDR3 DNA, 36 bases read in frame from base 1. Taken from the germline V gene (reference sequence), the CDR1 and CDR2 loops are WNHNN and SYGVQD. The TCR sequence derives from a person between 18 and 69 years old in good health. The V gene is TRBV10-1 and the J gene is TRBJ1-2; TRBD1 is possibly the D segment (5 matching bases). The sample comprised blood. The bases read TGCGCCAGCAGGACAGCAATATCAGGCTACACCTTC. Its amino acids are CASRTAISGYTF.